This T cell receptor beta chain was identified in a study of OX40 agonist ivuxolimab in advanced cancers. The data were produced by immunoSEQ multiplex PCR, yet TCRdb's version contains in-frame clones alone and is incomplete. The sample contains more than 95,000 clones, around 90% of which appear only once. Findings of the study overall: Both CD4+ and CD8+ T cell populations in blood had undergone clonal expansion by week 6 at 0.1 to 3.0 mg/kg.

As for this clone: Its antigen is unidentified.

This sample comprised CD4+ or CD8+ T cells sorted from blood, obtained in a trial of the OX40 agonist ivuxolimab. This clonotype was obtained from an adult with an advanced solid tumor such as melanoma, head and neck, liver or kidney cancer.

The CDR3 sequence: CAFKVQRNTGELFF. DNA of the CDR3: TGTGCCTTTAAAGTACAGAGGAACACCGGGGAGCTGTTTTTT. The V gene is TRBV30, the J gene TRBJ2-2; D gene uncertain. CDR1 GTSNPN and CDR2 SVGIG come from the germline V gene (reference sequence). The CDR3 consists of 14 residues. The ends were cut back, 7 bases at V and 1 base at J, with 13 bases in the middle.